These T cell receptor beta chains were read from a single sample in a study of T cell clonotyping in hematopoietic cell transplantation. Data came from immunoSEQ multiplex PCR; TCRdb stores just in-frame clones and leaves some out. Found here are 35,000 to 50,000 clones, 85% of them singletons; the top ten hold about 2.8%. This material consisted of peripheral blood mononuclear cells, taken before stem cell transplant. The receptor set was obtained from a man in his sixties with acute myeloid leukemia. Some clones in this sample may be carry-over from other donors' samples. The CDR3 runs from the conserved cysteine through the conserved F or W. The D gene is left open where the match is weak. Clone sizes are given selectively: once, few, many, or a class where the clone is expanded.

DNA: TGCAGCGTTGAATCAGGGGGCATCAACTATGGCTACACCTTC; CDR3: CSVESGGINYGYTF; J: TRBJ1-2; D: TRBD1; size: once; V: TRBV29-1
DNA: TGTGCCAGTATAGCAGGGGAGAACACCGGGGAGCTGTTTTTT; CDR3: CASIAGENTGELFF; J: TRBJ2-2; D: .; size: .; V: TRBV19
DNA: TGTGCCTGGAGTATTACAGGGATCTCTGGAAACACCATATATTTT; CDR3: CAWSITGISGNTIYF; J: TRBJ1-3; D: .; size: .; V: TRBV30
DNA: TGTGCCAGCAGCACCAGCGTATCTTACAATGAGCAGTTCTTC; CDR3: CASSTSVSYNEQFF; J: TRBJ2-1; D: .; size: .; V: TRBV7-2
DNA: TGTGCCAGTAGTAATGGGGGCGCCGGCTATGGCTACACCTTC; CDR3: CASSNGGAGYGYTF; J: TRBJ1-2; D: .; size: .; V: TRBV19
DNA: TGCGCCAGCACCGAACAGGGGAGTTCAGATACGCAGTATTTT; CDR3: CASTEQGSSDTQYF; J: TRBJ2-3; D: TRBD1; size: .; V: TRBV5-1
DNA: TGTGCCAGCAGTGAATGGGTTAGGGCGGAGCAGTACTTC; CDR3: CASSEWVRAEQYF; J: TRBJ2-7; D: .; size: .; V: TRBV2
DNA: TGTGCCAGCACCTCTAAGATCGGCACAGGGGTAAGGGGCTATGGCTACACCTTC; CDR3: CASTSKIGTGVRGYGYTF; J: TRBJ1-2; D: TRBD1; size: .; V: TRBV7-9
DNA: TGTGCCAGCAGTGGTTTTGGGACAGGGGATGAAAAACTGTTTTTT; CDR3: CASSGFGTGDEKLFF; J: TRBJ1-4; D: TRBD1; size: .; V: TRBV2
DNA: TGCGCCAGCAGCGCCGACCATTGGGGGCCAGATGGCTACACCTTC; CDR3: CASSADHWGPDGYTF; J: TRBJ1-2; D: .; size: once; V: TRBV5-1
DNA: TGTGCCAGCAGCATCCGGGATTCGAAGGGAGAGACCCAGTACTTC; CDR3: CASSIRDSKGETQYF; J: TRBJ2-5; D: .; size: once; V: TRBV7-8
DNA: TGTGCCAGTAGTACCACGATCACCGGGGTCTATAATTCACCCCTCCACTTT; CDR3: CASSTTITGVYNSPLHF; J: TRBJ1-6; D: .; size: .; V: TRBV19
DNA: TGTGCCAGTAGTGTCGATATAGGCTACACCTTC; CDR3: CASSVDIGYTF; J: TRBJ1-2; D: .; size: .; V: TRBV19
DNA: TGCGCCAGCAGCTACTACAGGGGAGGGAACACTGAAGCTTTCTTT; CDR3: CASSYYRGGNTEAFF; J: TRBJ1-1; D: TRBD1; size: .; V: TRBV5-1
DNA: TGCGCCAGCAGCCAAGTTCACAGCCAGTACACTGAAGCTTTCTTT; CDR3: CASSQVHSQYTEAFF; J: TRBJ1-1; D: .; size: .; V: TRBV4-3
DNA: TGTGCCAGTAGTTATGACAGGAGCTCCTATAATTCACCCCTCCACTTT; CDR3: CASSYDRSSYNSPLHF; J: TRBJ1-6; D: .; size: .; V: TRBV19
DNA: TGCGCCAGCAGCTTGGAAGGGGGCGCGGGAGGCTACACCTTC; CDR3: CASSLEGGAGGYTF; J: TRBJ1-2; D: TRBD1; size: .; V: TRBV5-1
DNA: TGTGCCAGCAGCTCTACAGGGGATTCACCCCTCCACTTT; CDR3: CASSSTGDSPLHF; J: TRBJ1-6; D: TRBD1; size: .; V: TRBV5-6
DNA: TGTGCCAGCAGCGCCCAAACCTACACTGAAGCTTTCTTT; CDR3: CASSAQTYTEAFF; J: TRBJ1-1; D: .; size: .; V: TRBV7-3
DNA: TGCGCCAGCAGTTTTAGAAGGGACAGGGGTTCCTACGAGCAGTACTTC; CDR3: CASSFRRDRGSYEQYF; J: TRBJ2-7; D: TRBD1; size: .; V: TRBV10-1
DNA: TGTGCCAGCAGTTACAGGGGGGGAAACTATGGCTACACCTTC; CDR3: CASSYRGGNYGYTF; J: TRBJ1-2; D: .; size: .; V: TRBV6-6
DNA: TGTGCCAGCCCCAAAACGTCCGGACGGGTGAACACCGGGGAGCTGTTTTTT; CDR3: CASPKTSGRVNTGELFF; J: TRBJ2-2; D: .; size: once; V: TRBV7-9
DNA: TGTGCCAGCAGCGAAGACAGCAGAGGAGACCGAAATGAAAAACTGTTTTTT; CDR3: CASSEDSRGDRNEKLFF; J: TRBJ1-4; D: .; size: .; V: TRBV4-2
DNA: TGTGCCAGCAGGCACCCCTTTTACAATGAGCAGTTCTTC; CDR3: CASRHPFYNEQFF; J: TRBJ2-1; D: .; size: .; V: TRBV6-6
DNA: TGTGCCAGCAGCTTGGAGGGACAGGGGAACTCACCCCTCCACTTT; CDR3: CASSLEGQGNSPLHF; J: TRBJ1-6; D: TRBD1; size: .; V: TRBV5-4
DNA: TGTGCCAGCAGCATACAAAAAGGGGCCTACGAGCAGTACTTC; CDR3: CASSIQKGAYEQYF; J: TRBJ2-7; D: .; size: .; V: TRBV7-9
DNA: TGTGCCAGCAGCTTAGCGTGGATAGCGGGGGGGTCGAGCTCCTACAATGAGCAGTTCTTC; CDR3: CASSLAWIAGGSSSYNEQFF; J: TRBJ2-1; D: TRBD2; size: once; V: TRBV13
DNA: TGTGCCAGCGGTACTAGCGGGGGGGCCCGGGAGACCCAGTACTTC; CDR3: CASGTSGGARETQYF; J: TRBJ2-5; D: TRBD2; size: .; V: TRBV7-2
DNA: TGTGCCAGCCGGGACAGGGTTGGGACCCAGTACTTC; CDR3: CASRDRVGTQYF; J: TRBJ2-5; D: TRBD1; size: .; V: TRBV7-2
DNA: TGTGCCAGCAGCTTACAGGGCCCCTACGAGCAGTACTTC; CDR3: CASSLQGPYEQYF; J: TRBJ2-7; D: .; size: .; V: TRBV5-6
DNA: TGCAGCGTTGTGGAGGGTTTTTCGGATGAGCAGTTCTTC; CDR3: CSVVEGFSDEQFF; J: TRBJ2-1; D: .; size: .; V: TRBV29-1